The present entry profiles one T cell receptor beta chain with its context. In its sample, this clone was seen a few times. The antigen it recognizes is unknown. No clone much larger than this one lies a single base away; base qualities are absent. This sample stems from a study of blood T cell repertoires in COVID-19 (dated by TCRdb to about 2020). Describing the broader study: Samples from collaborators originated in the United States, Italy and Spain and spanned both the acute and convalescent phases of COVID-19. The prospective study material was composed of cDNA or gDNA derived from T cells, B-cell-depleted T cells, or PBMCs. Subjects who had been exposed to COVID-19, were actively infected with it, or had recovered from it provided the deeply sampled blood TCRbeta repertoires that made up the dataset. The repertoires were released in a freely available public database intended as a resource for research on the immune response to SARS-CoV-2. The samples were drawn from the first 160 participants of the ongoing ImmuneRACE study and from 1,254 subjects provided by 6 global collaborators. A de-identified subject ID, COVID-19 status, age in years and sex were almost always included in the sample metadata. Where HLA class I and class II types were available, the types were taken from metadata supplied by the sample provider, not from assay-based typing.

Per the germline V gene, SNHLY is the CDR1 and FYNNEI is the CDR2. From the cysteine up to the phenylalanine, the CDR3 has a length of 17 residues. Only the CDR3 region is kept as DNA, spanning 51 bases read in frame from base 1. V was cut back by 6 bases and J by 0 bases, leaving a gap of 18 bases between them. TCRbeta CDR3 regions were amplified from genomic DNA by means of the immunoSEQ Assay, a bias-controlled multiplex PCR. As for how the authors treated the data: Nucleated cell counts per sample were estimated from amplification of reference gene primers within the assay. To quantify the absolute abundance of each unique TCRbeta CDR3 rearrangement, sequence reads were collapsed and filtered. For each sample, productive Simpson clonality was calculated by taking the square root of Simpson's diversity index across productive rearrangements. The clones in this table, taken by TCRdb from immuneACCESS, are in-frame only. Not every clone is retained; where verified, under half of the shortfall comes from an unresolved V gene, and the cause of the rest is unknown. That table is the source of V, J and clone size, and D and trimming were worked out from the DNA. Counted in this sample were fewer than 500,000 clones; 70% to 90% of them appeared once. Clones ranked in the top ten supply over 0.9% of the sample.

The full study reports these points: Clinical and demographic metadata were provided uncurated, with the amount varying by source and participant.

Participants in the prospective study were enrolled through a virtual design, were aged 18 to 89 years, and lived in about 25 United States geographic areas. To assign participants to cohorts, the prospective study relied on clinical history that participants themselves reported in a screening survey and a study questionnaire. In the prospective study, mobile phlebotomists collected whole blood, serum and a nasopharyngeal or oropharyngeal swab from each participant. Additional blood draws and questionnaires over a 2-month period could optionally be provided by prospective study participants. Prospective study blood samples were shipped either frozen or at room temperature before DNA extraction.

The sequenced sample consisted of PBMCs or T cells enriched from blood (not recorded which). Here the chain combines TRBV2 and TRBJ1-3; the best D guess is TRBD1, with 5 bases matching. This receptor was taken from a woman aged 25-40 years with acute COVID-19. The CDR3 in this case is CASRAGTGLDSGNTIYF. The nucleotide sequence is given as TGTGCCAGCAGAGCTGGGACTGGACTTGACTCTGGAAACACCATATATTTT.